These 28 T cell receptor beta chains share one sample of origin, sequenced in a study of cytomegalovirus exposure and HLA in healthy donors. Use of 60 Vbeta and 13 Jbeta primers characterized the PCR. Clones were sequenced by immunoSEQ multiplex PCR, and TCRdb holds only the in-frame ones, with some missing. The table has around 150,000 clones, 84% seen once. The sequenced material came from PBMCs. These receptors were obtained from a man younger than 35 in good health and CMV-seronegative.

V gene TRBV7-2 combines with J gene TRBJ1-3, with 8 bases fitting TRBD1. CDR3 length: 14 residues. The V gene's germline CDR1 is SGHTA and CDR2 FQGNSA. V lost 5 bases to trimming and J lost 4 bases; unmatched junction nucleotides: 4. The CDR3 nucleotides read TGTGCCAGCAGCCAGGACAGGGCAGGAAACACCATATATTTT. It encodes CASSQDRAGNTIYF.

The V gene is TRBV28, the J gene TRBJ1-1; D might be TRBD1 (5 bases). V was cut by 7 bases and J by 4 bases, with 19 bases left in between. The germline CDR1 and CDR2 sequences are MDHEN and SYDVKM. The CDR3 sequence is 15 residues long. The CDR3 DNA sequence: TGTGCCAGCACCTGGCCGGGGGGGTTGGGCACTGAAGCTTTCTTT. Translated, it gives CASTWPGGLGTEAFF.

V and J are TRBV10-3 and TRBJ2-7, with 7 bases that match TRBD1. The CDR3 has 14 residues. CDR1 ENHRY and CDR2 SYGVKD come from the germline V gene. J was trimmed by 4 bases and V by 6 bases; bases with no gene match: 9. As DNA, the CDR3 is TGTGCCATCAGAGAGGACAGGAGAGGATACGAGCAGTACTTC. This gives the protein CAIREDRRGYEQYF.

J is TRBJ2-5 and V is TRBV9; 7 bases are a match to TRBD2. The V segment lost 0 bases and the J segment 5 bases; nucleotides outside the gene matches: 4. Germline values: CDR1 SGDLS, CDR2 YYNGEE. The CDR3 spans 14 residues. CDR3 loop: CASSVGGGGETQYF. CDR3 DNA: TGTGCCAGCAGCGTAGGGGGGGGTGGGGAGACCCAGTACTTC.

This chain links TRBV5-4 with TRBJ2-7; possible D gene TRBD1, 6 bases. Trimming removed 4 bases from V and 0 bases from J, with 11 bases in between. Germline V lookup: CDR1 SGHNT, CDR2 YYREEE (reference sequence). This CDR3 region has 14 residues. CDR3 DNA: TGTGCCAGCAGCCGACAGGACCTCTCCTACGAGCAGTACTTC. Amino acids: CASSRQDLSYEQYF.

The chain recombines TRBV5-1 with TRBJ2-1; 7 bases fit TRBD2. Germline CDR1 reads SGHRS; CDR2 reads YFSETQ. The length of the CDR3 is 16 residues. Unmatched junction bases numbered 10, after V lost 4 bases and J lost 3 bases. The CDR3 spells CASSPVSGTFYNEQFF. In nucleotides, the CDR3 is TGCGCCAGCAGCCCGGTCAGCGGGACCTTCTACAATGAGCAGTTCTTC.

The chain joins TRBV5-5 to TRBJ2-3, with D possibly being TRBD1 (5 bases). The CDR3 contains 15 residues. CDR1 is SGHKS and CDR2 is YYEKEE in the germline V gene (reference sequence). The V end was cut by 0 bases, the J end by 0 bases, with 8 bases between. Written as DNA, the CDR3 is TGTGCCAGCAGCTTGGGGGGCACTAGCACAGATACGCAGTATTTT. Protein product: CASSLGGTSTDTQYF.

This clone was counted a single time. The rearrangement joins TRBV7-3 to TRBJ1-1; 8 nucleotides agree with TRBD1. The CDR3 extends over 13 amino acids. The ends lost 3 bases at V and 8 bases at J; junction bases unmatched: 5. CDR1 and CDR2 (germline): SGHTA, FQGTGA. The CDR3 here is CASSFPGTGEAFF. CDR3 coding DNA: TGTGCCAGCAGCTTTCCCGGGACAGGCGAAGCTTTCTTT.

This rearrangement joins TRBV29-1 to TRBJ2-2; 13 bases line up with TRBD2. The CDR3 runs 18 residues. V shed 1 base, J shed 1 base, and the junction held 6 bases outside the gene matches. Germline CDR1 is SQVTM and CDR2 is ANQGSEA. DNA of the CDR3: TGCAGCGTTGAAGTTGGCGGACTAGCGGGAGTGAACACCGGGGAGCTGTTTTTT. The encoded protein is CSVEVGGLAGVNTGELFF.

A few counts support this clone. This chain joins TRBV29-1 and TRBJ2-7; D not resolved. The CDR3 is 11 amino acids. Germline V gives CDR1 SQVTM, CDR2 ANQGSEA. The V and J ends lost 5 bases and 4 bases respectively, with 9 bases between them. The CDR3 bases are TGCAGCGTTCGGGTTTTTTACGAGCAGTACTTC. Translation gives CSVRVFYEQYF.

V usage is TRBV5-1 and J usage is TRBJ2-5; perhaps TRBD1 as D (7 bases). The CDR3 is 15 amino acids. Trimming removed 0 bases at V and 5 bases at J, with 14 bases between. The germline CDR1 and CDR2 sequences are SGHRS and YFSETQ. CDR3 region: CASSLADRAGETQYF. DNA of the CDR3: TGCGCCAGCAGCTTGGCCGACAGGGCGGGGGAGACCCAGTACTTC.

The chain is built from TRBV4-3 and TRBJ1-4, with TRBD1 as a possible D gene (6 bases). CDR3 length: 13 residues. V lost 6 bases and J lost 10, with 15 bases in between. The germline V gene encodes CDR1 LGHNA and CDR2 YSLEER. CDR3: CASSPTGSGKLFF. CDR3 sequence (DNA): TGCGCCAGCAGTCCCACAGGGTCCGGAAAACTGTTTTTT.

The chain employs TRBV28 and TRBJ1-1; TRBD1 aligns across 7 bases. Germline loops: CDR1 MDHEN, CDR2 SYDVKM. Trimming removed 10 bases from V and 1 base from J; junction bases left unmatched: 12. This CDR3 is 15 amino acids long. The CDR3 sequence is CATLTPAGGNTEAFF. CDR3 nucleotide sequence: TGTGCCACCTTAACTCCCGCAGGGGGGAACACTGAAGCTTTCTTT.

Remarks on this clone: One junction end disagrees with the germline gene, perhaps due to a read error. This chain joins TRBV7-9 and TRBJ2-5; the match to TRBD1 covers 10 bases. Germline V lookup: CDR1 SEHNR, CDR2 FQNEAQ (reference sequence). CDR3 length: 15 amino acids. The CDR3 DNA sequence: TGTTCCAGCAGCTTCCCGACAGGGGGCGTTGAGACCCAGTACTTC. Its translation: CSSSFPTGGVETQYF.

This chain uses TRBV7-9 with TRBJ2-3; 7 bases fit TRBD1. There are 14 residues in the CDR3. The germline gives CDR1 SEHNR, CDR2 FQNEAQ (reference sequence). J lost 3 bases, V lost 6 bases, and 6 bases had no gene match. CDR3 bases: TGTGCCAGCAGGGCCAGACAGGGAACAGATACGCAGTATTTT. Encoded protein: CASRARQGTDTQYF.

This clone was detected only a few times. The J gene is TRBJ2-5, the V gene TRBV18; 7 bases are shared with TRBD1. This CDR3 spans 14 amino acids. With V trimmed by 3 bases and J by 1 base, 2 bases remained unmatched. CDR1 and CDR2 (germline): KGHSH, LQKENI. In DNA form, the CDR3 reads TGTGCCAGCTCACCCGACAGGGCCCAAGAGACCCAGTACTTC. This codes for CASSPDRAQETQYF.

The gene calls are TRBV6-5 and TRBJ2-1, with 12 bases fitting TRBD2. CDR1 is MNHEY, CDR2 SVGAGI, per germline. Germline trimming cut 6 bases from V and 9 bases from J; bases unmatched to any gene: 6. The CDR3 runs to 14 residues. CDR3 in amino acids: CASRTSGGASEQFF. CDR3 DNA: TGTGCCAGCAGGACTAGCGGGGGAGCGTCTGAGCAGTTCTTC.

The V and J genes are TRBV9 and TRBJ2-5; TRBD2 aligns across 8 bases. The CDR3 runs to 15 residues. Germline lookup yields CDR1 SGDLS and CDR2 YYNGEE. V lost 0 bases and J lost 1; bases outside the gene matches: 2. CDR3 loop: CASSVAGGRQETQYF. CDR3 DNA: TGTGCCAGCAGCGTAGCGGGGGGGCGCCAAGAGACCCAGTACTTC.

The chain recombines TRBV5-1 with TRBJ1-1; a possible D gene is TRBD1 (5 bases). Trimming shortened V by 4 bases and J by 5 bases, and 12 bases separated the two germline ends. The germline V gene encodes CDR1 SGHRS and CDR2 YFSETQ. The CDR3 totals 13 residues. CDR3 nucleotides: TGCGCCAGCAGCGAGGCAGGGTATACTGAAGCTTTCTTT. Its translation: CASSEAGYTEAFF.

The chain recombines TRBV18 with TRBJ1-4; TRBD1 is a possible D gene (6 bases). The CDR3 is 14 amino acids. Germline values: CDR1 KGHSH, CDR2 LQKENI. V was trimmed by 3 bases and J by 2 bases, leaving 7 bases between them. The CDR3 bases are TGTGCCAGCTCACCCGGACAGACTAATGAAAAACTGTTTTTT. Protein sequence: CASSPGQTNEKLFF.

The J gene is TRBJ1-1, the V gene TRBV7-2, with TRBD1 as a possible D gene (6 bases). Germline loops: CDR1 SGHTA, CDR2 FQGNSA. The germline V and J ends were trimmed by 5 bases and 3 bases, with 16 bases remaining between them. This CDR3 is 15 amino acids long. The CDR3 spells CASSRPGVMDTEAFF. The CDR3 bases are TGTGCCAGCAGCCGGCCAGGGGTCATGGACACTGAAGCTTTCTTT.

The genes are TRBV5-1 and TRBJ2-3, with TRBD2 matching over 13 bases. With V trimmed by 4 bases and J by 4 bases, 9 bases remained unmatched. The CDR3 totals 17 residues. Germline V gives CDR1 SGHRS, CDR2 YFSETQ. In DNA form, the CDR3 reads TGCGCCAGCAGCCCGGGACTAGCGGGGCTGTCCTCAGATACGCAGTATTTT. Residues: CASSPGLAGLSSDTQYF. Using reference TRBV5-1 and TRBJ2-3 for the parts outside the CDR3, the full variable domain is KAGVTQTPRYLIKTRGQQVTLSCSPISGHRSVSWYQQTPGQGLQFLFEYFSETQRNKGNFPGRFSGRQFSNSRSEMNVSTLELGDSALYLCASSPGLAGLSSDTQYFGPGTRLTVL.

The CDR3 coding sequence is TGCGCCAGCAGCCAAGCTGGCGTGGGGGGTCAAGGGAATGGCTACACCTTC. It specifies CASSQAGVGGQGNGYTF. V and J are TRBV4-3 and TRBJ1-2; D is possibly TRBD1 (5 bases). V dropped 1 base and J dropped 6 bases, with 21 bases sitting between them. The CDR3 length is 17 residues. Germline CDR1 and CDR2: LGHNA and YSLEER.

This chain connects TRBV7-9 to TRBJ2-1, with TRBD1 as a possible D gene (6 bases). Germline values: CDR1 SEHNR, CDR2 FQNEAQ (reference sequence). V was shortened by 5 bases and J by 1 base, with 21 bases between the two germline ends. The CDR3 totals 18 residues. The DNA for the CDR3 is TGTGCCAGCAGCCCAGGGGTGGGGGCCGCTATATCCTACAATGAGCAGTTCTTC. This encodes CASSPGVGAAISYNEQFF.

V is TRBV5-1 and J is TRBJ2-7; perhaps TRBD1 as D (5 bases). Germline CDR1 and CDR2: SGHRS and YFSETQ. Trimming removed 3 bases at V and 5 bases at J, with 15 bases between. The CDR3 has 14 residues. CDR3 region: CASSYLPGRNEQYF. In DNA form, the CDR3 reads TGCGCCAGCAGCTACCTGCCAGGGCGGAACGAGCAGTACTTC.

The chain is built from TRBV18 and TRBJ1-2; 8 positions agree with TRBD1. This CDR3 has 18 amino acids. The germline V gene has CDR1 KGHSH and CDR2 LQKENI. Losses at the gene ends were 6 bases for V and 4 bases for J; bases not matched to a gene: 19. CDR3 loop: CASSPGGPGTGPSYGYTF. CDR3 DNA sequence: TGTGCCAGCTCGCCCGGCGGTCCCGGGACAGGTCCTTCCTATGGCTACACCTTC.

This clone has just a few counts. The chain combines TRBV28 with TRBJ1-3; TRBD1 matches 7 bases. Germline values: CDR1 MDHEN, CDR2 SYDVKM. V gave up 4 bases and J gave up 8 bases; unmatched junction bases: 8. This CDR3 spans 14 amino acids. CDR3 in amino acids: CASSSNRGMDTIYF. In nucleotides, the CDR3 is TGTGCCAGCAGTTCCAACAGGGGAATGGACACCATATATTTT. The variable domain in full, with the rest retrieved from reference TRBV28 and TRBJ1-3, is DVKVTQSSRYLVKRTGEKVFLECVQDMDHENMFWYRQDPGLGLRLIYFSYDVKMKEKGDIPEGYSVSREKKERFSLILESASTNQTSMYLCASSSNRGMDTIYFGEGSWLTVV.

The chain links TRBV5-1 to TRBJ1-1; D remains ambiguous. V was pared by 4 bases and J by 1 base, with 11 bases between. Germline CDR1 is SGHRS and CDR2 is YFSETQ. There are 14 residues in the CDR3. The CDR3 loop is CASSASNRNTEAFF. The DNA for the CDR3 is TGCGCCAGCAGCGCGAGTAATCGGAACACTGAAGCTTTCTTT.